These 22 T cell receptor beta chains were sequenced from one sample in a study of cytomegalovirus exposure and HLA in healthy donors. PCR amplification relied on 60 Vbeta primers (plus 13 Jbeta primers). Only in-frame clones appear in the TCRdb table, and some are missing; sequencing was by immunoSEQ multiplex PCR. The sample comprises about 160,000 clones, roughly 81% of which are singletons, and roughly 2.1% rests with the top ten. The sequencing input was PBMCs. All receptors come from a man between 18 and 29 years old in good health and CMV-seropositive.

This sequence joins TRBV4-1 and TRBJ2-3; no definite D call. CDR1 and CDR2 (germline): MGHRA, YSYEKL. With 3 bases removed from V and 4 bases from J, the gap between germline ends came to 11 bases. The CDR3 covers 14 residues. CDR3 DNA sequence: TGCGCCAGCAGCCAGAGCAGGTGGGCAGATACGCAGTATTTT. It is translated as CASSQSRWADTQYF.

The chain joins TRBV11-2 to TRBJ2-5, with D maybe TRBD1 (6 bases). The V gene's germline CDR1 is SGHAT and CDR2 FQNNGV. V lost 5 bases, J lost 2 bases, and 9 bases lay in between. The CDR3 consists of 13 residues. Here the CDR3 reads CASSNRVQETQYF. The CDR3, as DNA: TGTGCCAGCAGCAACAGGGTTCAAGAGACCCAGTACTTC. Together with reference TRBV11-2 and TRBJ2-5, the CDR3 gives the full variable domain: EAGVAQSPRYKIIEKRQSVAFWCNPISGHATLYWYQQILGQGPKLLIQFQNNGVVDDSQLPKDRFSAERLKGVDSTLKIQPAKLEDSAVYLCASSNRVQETQYFGPGTRLLVL.

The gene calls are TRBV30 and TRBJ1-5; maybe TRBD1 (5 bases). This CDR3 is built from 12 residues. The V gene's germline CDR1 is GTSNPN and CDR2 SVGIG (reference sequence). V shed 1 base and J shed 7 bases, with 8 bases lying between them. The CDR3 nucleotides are TGTGCCTGGAGTGATCAGGGCCAGCCCCAGCATTTT. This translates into CAWSDQGQPQHF.

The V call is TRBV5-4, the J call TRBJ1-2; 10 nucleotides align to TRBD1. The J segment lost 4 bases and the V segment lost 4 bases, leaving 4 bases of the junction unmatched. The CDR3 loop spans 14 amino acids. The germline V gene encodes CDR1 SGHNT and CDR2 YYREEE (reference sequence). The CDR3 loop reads CASSPDRGPYGYTF. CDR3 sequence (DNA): TGTGCCAGCAGCCCCGACAGGGGGCCCTATGGCTACACCTTC.

CDR3 sequence: CASSDGEGNQPQHF. As DNA, the CDR3 is TGTGCCAGCAGTGACGGGGAAGGCAATCAGCCCCAGCATTTT. The rearrangement uses TRBV2 and TRBJ1-5, with D unresolved. The CDR3 spans 14 residues. V dropped 3 bases and J dropped 2 bases, with 8 bases sitting between them. CDR1 is SNHLY and CDR2 is FYNNEI in the germline V gene. The whole variable domain, remainder taken from reference TRBV2 and TRBJ1-5, is EPEVTQTPSHQVTQMGQEVILRCVPISNHLYFYWYRQILGQKVEFLVSFYNNEISEKSEIFDDQFSVERPDGSNFTLKIRSTKLEDSAMYFCASSDGEGNQPQHFGDGTRLSIL.

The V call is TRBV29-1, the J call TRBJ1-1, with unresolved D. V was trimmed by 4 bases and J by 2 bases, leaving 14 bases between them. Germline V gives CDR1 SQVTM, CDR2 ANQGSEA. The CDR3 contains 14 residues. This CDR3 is CSVGREVGNTEAFF. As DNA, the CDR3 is TGCAGCGTTGGGAGGGAGGTCGGAAACACTGAAGCTTTCTTT.

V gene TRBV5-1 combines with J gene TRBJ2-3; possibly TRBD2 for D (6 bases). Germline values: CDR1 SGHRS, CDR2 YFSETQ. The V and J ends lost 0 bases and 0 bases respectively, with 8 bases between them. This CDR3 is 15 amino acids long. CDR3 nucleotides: TGCGCCAGCAGCTTGGTGGGGGGTAGCACAGATACGCAGTATTTT. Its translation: CASSLVGGSTDTQYF. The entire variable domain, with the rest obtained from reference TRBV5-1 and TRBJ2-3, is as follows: KAGVTQTPRYLIKTRGQQVTLSCSPISGHRSVSWYQQTPGQGLQFLFEYFSETQRNKGNFPGRFSGRQFSNSRSEMNVSTLELGDSALYLCASSLVGGSTDTQYFGPGTRLTVL.

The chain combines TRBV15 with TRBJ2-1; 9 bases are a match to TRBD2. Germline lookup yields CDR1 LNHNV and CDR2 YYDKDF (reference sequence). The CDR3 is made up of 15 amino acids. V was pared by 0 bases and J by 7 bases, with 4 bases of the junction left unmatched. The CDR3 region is CATSRDAGGSNEQFF. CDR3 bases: TGTGCCACCAGCAGAGATGCGGGGGGGTCGAATGAGCAGTTCTTC.

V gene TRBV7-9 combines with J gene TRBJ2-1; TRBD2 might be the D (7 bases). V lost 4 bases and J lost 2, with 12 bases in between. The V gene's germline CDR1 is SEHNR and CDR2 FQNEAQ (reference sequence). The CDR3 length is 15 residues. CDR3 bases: TGTGCCAGCAGCTCTGGGGGGGCCGCCTACAATGAGCAGTTCTTC. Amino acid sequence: CASSSGGAAYNEQFF.

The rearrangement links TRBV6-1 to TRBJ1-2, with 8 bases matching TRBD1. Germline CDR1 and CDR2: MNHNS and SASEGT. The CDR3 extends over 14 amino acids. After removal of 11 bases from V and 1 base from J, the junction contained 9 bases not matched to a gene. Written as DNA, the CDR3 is TGTGCCTTCTCAAGACAGGGGTATAACTATGGCTACACCTTC. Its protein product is CAFSRQGYNYGYTF.

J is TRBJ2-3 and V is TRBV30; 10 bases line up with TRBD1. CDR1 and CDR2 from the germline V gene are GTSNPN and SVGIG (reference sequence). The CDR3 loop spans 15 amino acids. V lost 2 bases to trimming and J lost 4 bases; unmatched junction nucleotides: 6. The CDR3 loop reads CAWSRGQGRADTQYF. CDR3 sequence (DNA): TGTGCCTGGAGTCGGGGACAGGGGAGGGCAGATACGCAGTATTTT.

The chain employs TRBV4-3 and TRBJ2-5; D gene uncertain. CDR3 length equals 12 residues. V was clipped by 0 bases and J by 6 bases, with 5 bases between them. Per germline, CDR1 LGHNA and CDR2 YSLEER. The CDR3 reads CASSQDRKTQYF. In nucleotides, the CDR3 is TGCGCCAGCAGCCAAGACAGGAAGACCCAGTACTTC.

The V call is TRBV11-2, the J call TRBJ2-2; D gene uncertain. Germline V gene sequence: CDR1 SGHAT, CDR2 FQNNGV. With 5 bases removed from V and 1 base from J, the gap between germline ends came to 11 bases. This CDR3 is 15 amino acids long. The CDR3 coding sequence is TGTGCCAGCAGCACCCCTGGGCAGAACACCGGGGAGCTGTTTTTT. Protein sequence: CASSTPGQNTGELFF.

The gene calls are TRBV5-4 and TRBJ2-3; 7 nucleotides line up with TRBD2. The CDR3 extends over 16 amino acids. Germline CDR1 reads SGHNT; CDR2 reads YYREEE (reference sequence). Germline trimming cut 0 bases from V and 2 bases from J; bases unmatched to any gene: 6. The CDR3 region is CASSLVAGVPTDTQYF. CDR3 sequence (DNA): TGTGCCAGCAGCTTGGTGGCGGGGGTTCCCACAGATACGCAGTATTTT.

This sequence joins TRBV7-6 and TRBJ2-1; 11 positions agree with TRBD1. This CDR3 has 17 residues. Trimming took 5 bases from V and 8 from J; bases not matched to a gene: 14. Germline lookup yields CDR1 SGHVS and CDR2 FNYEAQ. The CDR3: CASSPFTGWTGGDEQFF. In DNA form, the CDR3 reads TGTGCCAGCAGCCCCTTCACGGGGTGGACAGGGGGCGATGAGCAGTTCTTC.

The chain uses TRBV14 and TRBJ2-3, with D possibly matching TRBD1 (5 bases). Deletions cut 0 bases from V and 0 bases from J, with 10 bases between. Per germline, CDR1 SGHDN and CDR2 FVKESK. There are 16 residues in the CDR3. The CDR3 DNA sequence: TGTGCCAGCAGCCAAGAAAGGGGATCTAGCACAGATACGCAGTATTTT. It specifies CASSQERGSSTDTQYF.

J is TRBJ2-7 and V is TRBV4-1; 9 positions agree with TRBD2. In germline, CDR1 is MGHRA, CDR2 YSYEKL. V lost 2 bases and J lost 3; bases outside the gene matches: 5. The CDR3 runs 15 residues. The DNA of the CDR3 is TGCGCCAGCAGCCAAATAAGCGGGGGGAGCTACGAGCAGTACTTC. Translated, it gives CASSQISGGSYEQYF.

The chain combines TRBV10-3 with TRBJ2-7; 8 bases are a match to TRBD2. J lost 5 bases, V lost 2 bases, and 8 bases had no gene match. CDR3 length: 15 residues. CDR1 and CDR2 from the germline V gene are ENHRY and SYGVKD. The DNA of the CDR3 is TGTGCCATCAGTGAGGGAACGAGGACTAGCAACGAGCAGTACTTC. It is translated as CAISEGTRTSNEQYF.

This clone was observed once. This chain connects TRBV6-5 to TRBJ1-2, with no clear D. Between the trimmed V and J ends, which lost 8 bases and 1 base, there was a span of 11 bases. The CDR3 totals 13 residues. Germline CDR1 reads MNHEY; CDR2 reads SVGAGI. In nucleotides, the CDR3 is TGTGCCAGCGCTCGAGCGGGTAACTATGGCTACACCTTC. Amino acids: CASARAGNYGYTF.

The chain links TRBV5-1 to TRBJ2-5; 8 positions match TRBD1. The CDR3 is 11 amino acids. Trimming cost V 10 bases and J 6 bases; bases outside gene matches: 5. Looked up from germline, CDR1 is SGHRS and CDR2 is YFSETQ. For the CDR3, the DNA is TGCGCCTCCTGGACAGGGCAGACCCAGTACTTC. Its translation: CASWTGQTQYF. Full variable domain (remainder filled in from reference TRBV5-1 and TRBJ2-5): KAGVTQTPRYLIKTRGQQVTLSCSPISGHRSVSWYQQTPGQGLQFLFEYFSETQRNKGNFPGRFSGRQFSNSRSEMNVSTLELGDSALYLCASWTGQTQYFGPGTRLLVL.

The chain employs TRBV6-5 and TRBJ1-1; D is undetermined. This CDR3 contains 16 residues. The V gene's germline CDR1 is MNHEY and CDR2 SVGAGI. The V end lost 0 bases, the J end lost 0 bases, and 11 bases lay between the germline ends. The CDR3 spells CASSYSGRGMNTEAFF. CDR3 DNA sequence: TGTGCCAGCAGTTACTCAGGCCGAGGGATGAACACTGAAGCTTTCTTT.

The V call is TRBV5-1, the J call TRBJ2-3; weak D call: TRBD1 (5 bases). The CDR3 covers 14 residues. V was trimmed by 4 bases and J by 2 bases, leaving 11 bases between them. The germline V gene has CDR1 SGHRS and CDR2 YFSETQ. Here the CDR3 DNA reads TGCGCCAGCAGCCAGACAGCCAACACAGATACGCAGTATTTT. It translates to CASSQTANTDTQYF.